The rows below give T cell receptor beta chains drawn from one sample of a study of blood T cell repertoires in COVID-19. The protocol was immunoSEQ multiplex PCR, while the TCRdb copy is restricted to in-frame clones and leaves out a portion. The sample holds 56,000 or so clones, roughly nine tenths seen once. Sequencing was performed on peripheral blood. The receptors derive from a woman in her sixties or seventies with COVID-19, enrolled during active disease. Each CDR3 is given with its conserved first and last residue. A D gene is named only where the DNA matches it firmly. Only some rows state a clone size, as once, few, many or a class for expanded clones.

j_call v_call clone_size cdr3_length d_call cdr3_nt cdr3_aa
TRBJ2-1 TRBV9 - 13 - TGTGCCAGCAGCGTCCACGGAGACAATGAGCAGTTCTTC CASSVHGDNEQFF
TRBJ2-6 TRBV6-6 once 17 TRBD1 TGTGCCAGCAGTCGGGACAGGTCCCCGCAGGGGGCCAACGTCCTGACTTTC CASSRDRSPQGANVLTF
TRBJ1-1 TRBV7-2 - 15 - TGTGCCAGCAGCTTAATCATTCGGGAGAACACTGAAGCTTTCTTT CASSLIIRENTEAFF
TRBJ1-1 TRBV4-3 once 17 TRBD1 TGCGCCAGCAGCCAATTCGGGCCCGAACAGGGGTACACTGAAGCTTTCTTT CASSQFGPEQGYTEAFF
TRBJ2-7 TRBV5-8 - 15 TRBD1 TGTGCCAGCAGCTCCCGGGACAGGGGATTCTACGAGCAGTACTTC CASSSRDRGFYEQYF
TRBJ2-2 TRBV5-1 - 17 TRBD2 TGCGCCAGCAGCCCGGACCGGAGCGGGGGCAACACCGGGGAGCTGTTTTTT CASSPDRSGGNTGELFF
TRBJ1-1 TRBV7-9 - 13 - TGTGCCAGCAGCTCCCAACGAACTGTTGAAGCTTTCTTT CASSSQRTVEAFF
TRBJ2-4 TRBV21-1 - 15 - TGTGCCAGCAGCAATCCGGGACACCTAAAAAACATTCAGTACTTC CASSNPGHLKNIQYF
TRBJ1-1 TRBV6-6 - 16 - TGTGCCAGCAGTCCTTCCCTAATAAGGGGGTACACTGAAGCTTTCTTT CASSPSLIRGYTEAFF
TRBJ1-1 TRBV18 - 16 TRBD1 TGTGCCAGCTCACCAGGCACAGGGGGCCTGGAAACTGAAGCTTTCTTT CASSPGTGGLETEAFF
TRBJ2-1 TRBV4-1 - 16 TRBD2 TGCGCCAGCAGCCGTTACTTAGCGGGAGAAAACAATGAGCAGTTCTTC CASSRYLAGENNEQFF
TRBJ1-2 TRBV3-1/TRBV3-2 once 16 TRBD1 TGTGCCAGCCATCGCGGGGGACAGGGATCTAACTATGGCTACACCTTC CASHRGGQGSNYGYTF
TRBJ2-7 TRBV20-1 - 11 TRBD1 TGCAGTGCCAGGGGGCTTTACGAGCAGTACTTC CSARGLYEQYF
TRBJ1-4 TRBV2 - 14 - TGTGCCAGCATGGGGAGCCCAACTAATGAAAAACTGTTTTTT CASMGSPTNEKLFF
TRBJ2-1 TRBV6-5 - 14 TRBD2 TGTGCCAGCACCCCAAGCGGGATGGGCAATGAGCAGTTCTTC CASTPSGMGNEQFF
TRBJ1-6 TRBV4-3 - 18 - TGCGCCAGCAGCCACGGACAGTCCTTGAGCTCCTATAATTCACCCCTCCACTTT CASSHGQSLSSYNSPLHF
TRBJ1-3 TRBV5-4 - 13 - TGTGCCAGCAGCTTGTGGAGCGGAAACACCATATATTTT CASSLWSGNTIYF
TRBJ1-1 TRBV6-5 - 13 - TGTGCCAGCAGTTACCAGGTGAACACTGAAGCTTTCTTT CASSYQVNTEAFF
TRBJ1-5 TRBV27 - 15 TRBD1 TGTGCCAGCAGTTTATGGGCAGGGGGAAATCAGCCCCAGCATTTT CASSLWAGGNQPQHF
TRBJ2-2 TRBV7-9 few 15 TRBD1 TGTGCCAGCAGCCTCGGGACAGGGTTCACCGGGGAGCTGTTTTTT CASSLGTGFTGELFF
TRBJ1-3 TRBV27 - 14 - TGTGCCAGCAGTCCCGGGGTTACGGGAAACACCATATATTTT CASSPGVTGNTIYF
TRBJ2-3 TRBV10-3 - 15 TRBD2 TGTGCCATCAGTGAAGGACTAGCTAGCACAGATACGCAGTATTTT CAISEGLASTDTQYF
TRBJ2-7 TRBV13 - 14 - TGTGCCAGCAGCTTTGGAACAGCCGCCTACGAGCAGTACTTC CASSFGTAAYEQYF
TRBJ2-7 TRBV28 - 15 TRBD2 TGTGCCAGCACCCCGGGACTAGCGGGGGCCTACGAGCAGTACTTC CASTPGLAGAYEQYF
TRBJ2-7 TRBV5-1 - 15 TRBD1 TGCGCCAGCAGCTTGTCCCCGGGACAGGCTTACGAGCAGTACTTC CASSLSPGQAYEQYF
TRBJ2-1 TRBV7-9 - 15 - TGTGCCAGCAGCTCCCCTTACGGGTCCTACAATGAGCAGTTCTTC CASSSPYGSYNEQFF
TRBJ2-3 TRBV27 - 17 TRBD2 TGTGCCAGCAGCCTCCGGACTAGCGCGACGAGCACAGATACGCAGTATTTT CASSLRTSATSTDTQYF
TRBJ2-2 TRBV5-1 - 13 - TGCGCCAGCAATAGCGATGACACCGGGGAGCTGTTTTTT CASNSDDTGELFF
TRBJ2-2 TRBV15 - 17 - TGTGCCACCAGCAGAGATTGGGGGGGCCCGAACACCGGGGAGCTGTTTTTT CATSRDWGGPNTGELFF
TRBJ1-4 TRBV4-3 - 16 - TGCGCCAGCAGCCAAGGAAGAACCGCGATGAGAGAAAAACTGTTTTTT CASSQGRTAMREKLFF
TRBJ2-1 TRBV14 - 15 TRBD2 TGTGCCAGCACCCTTATAGCGGGGGGGCAAAATGAGCAGTTCTTC CASTLIAGGQNEQFF
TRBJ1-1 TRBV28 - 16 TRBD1 TGTGCCAGCAGGCAAGACAGGGTTCCATTGGACACTGAAGCTTTCTTT CASRQDRVPLDTEAFF
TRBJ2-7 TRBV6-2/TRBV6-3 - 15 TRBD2 TGTGCCAGCAGTCGTGGGACTAGCGGGACCTACGAGCAGTACTTC CASSRGTSGTYEQYF
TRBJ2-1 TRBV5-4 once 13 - TGTGCCAGCAGCTCTACAGTTTACAATGAGCAGTTCTTC CASSSTVYNEQFF
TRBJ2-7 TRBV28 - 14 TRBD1 TGTGCCAGCAGTCCCCGGACAGGGTCCTACGAGCAGTACTTC CASSPRTGSYEQYF
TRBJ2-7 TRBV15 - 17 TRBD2 TGTGCCACCAGCAGAGTTCCTAGCGGGAGGGGGACCTACGAGCAGTACTTC CATSRVPSGRGTYEQYF
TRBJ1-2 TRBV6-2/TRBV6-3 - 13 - TGTGCCAGCAGTTACTCGGACAGCGGCGGCTACACCTTC CASSYSDSGGYTF
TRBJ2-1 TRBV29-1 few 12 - TGCAGCGTTGGTGAGCCCTACAATGAGCAGTTCTTC CSVGEPYNEQFF
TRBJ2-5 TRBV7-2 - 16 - TGTGCCAGCAGCTTAGTCTGGAGGGGGCCACAAGAGACCCAGTACTTC CASSLVWRGPQETQYF
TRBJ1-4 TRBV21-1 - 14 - TGTGCCAGCAGCAATTGGACAGGGGGTGAAAAACTGTTTTTT CASSNWTGGEKLFF
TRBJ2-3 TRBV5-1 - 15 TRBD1 TGCGCCAGCAGCTCGATGGGACAGAGCACAGATACGCAGTATTTT CASSSMGQSTDTQYF
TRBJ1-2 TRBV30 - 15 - TGTGCCTGGAGTTTCGGCGGCACCCATTCCTATGGCTACACCTTC CAWSFGGTHSYGYTF
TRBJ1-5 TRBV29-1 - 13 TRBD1 TGCAGCGTTGAGGGACAGCCTAATCAGCCCCAGCATTTT CSVEGQPNQPQHF
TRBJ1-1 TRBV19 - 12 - TGTGCCAGTTTGCATGGAGGCACTGAAGCTTTCTTT CASLHGGTEAFF
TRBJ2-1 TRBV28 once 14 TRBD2 TGTGCCAGCAGTTTGCGGGTAGCGGGTAATGAGCAGTTCTTC CASSLRVAGNEQFF
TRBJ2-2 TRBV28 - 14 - TGTGCCAGCGGATCGGGACAGAACACCGGGGAGCTGTTTTTT CASGSGQNTGELFF
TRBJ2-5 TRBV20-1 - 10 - TGCAGTGCTAGACGAGAGACCCAGTACTTC CSARRETQYF
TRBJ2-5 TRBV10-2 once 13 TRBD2 TGCGCCAGCAGCTCCCGGGGGGATGAGACCCAGTACTTC CASSSRGDETQYF
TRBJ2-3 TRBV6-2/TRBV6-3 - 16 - TGTGCCAGCAGTTATTCTTTCGCGGGCAGAGGCGATACGCAGTATTTT CASSYSFAGRGDTQYF
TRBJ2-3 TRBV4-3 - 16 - TGCGCCAGCAGCCAAGGTAGCAGTACTAGCACAGATACGCAGTATTTT CASSQGSSTSTDTQYF
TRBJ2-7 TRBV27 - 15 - TGTGCCAGCAGCCCGCTTGGGGAGTGGAGCTACGAGCAGTACTTC CASSPLGEWSYEQYF
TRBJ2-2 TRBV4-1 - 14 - TGCGCCAGCAGAACCGGGGAGAACACCGGGGAGCTGTTTTTT CASRTGENTGELFF
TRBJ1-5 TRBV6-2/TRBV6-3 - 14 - TGTGCCAGCAGTGCAGGTTTCAGCAATCAGCCCCAGCATTTT CASSAGFSNQPQHF
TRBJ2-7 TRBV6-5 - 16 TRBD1 TGTGCCAGCAGCTACGCCGGGTCCAGGGGGCGAAACGAGCAGTACTTC CASSYAGSRGRNEQYF
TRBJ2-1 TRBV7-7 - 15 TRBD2 TGTGCCAGCAGCCACGGGAGGGGGTTTGGCAATGAGCAGTTCTTC CASSHGRGFGNEQFF
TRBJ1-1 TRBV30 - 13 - TGTGCCTTCGTGGGGACACGGGGCGCTGAAGCTTTCTTT CAFVGTRGAEAFF
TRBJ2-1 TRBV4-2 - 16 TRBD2 TGTGCCAGCAGCCAACCTCGGGCGGGAGGGACACAGGAGCAGTTCTTC CASSQPRAGGTQEQFF
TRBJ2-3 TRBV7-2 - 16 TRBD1 TGTGCCAGCAGCTTAGGGGGCAGGGGGCCATCAGATACGCAGTATTTT CASSLGGRGPSDTQYF
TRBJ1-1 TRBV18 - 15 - TGTGCCAGCTCACCCCCGAGAGGGATGAACACTGAAGCTTTCTTT CASSPPRGMNTEAFF